This TCR beta chain was captured by sequencing in a study of shared clonotypes between healthy human individuals (dated by TCRdb to 2018 to 2021). Concerning the study at large: The cohort comprised two women and a few men aged 18 to 49 years. To estimate repertoire size and how much clonotypes are shared between individuals, the study performed deep sequencing of blood TCR repertoires from five healthy adults. For each donor, three plates each were used for CD4 naive and CD4 memory, two plates were used for CD8 naive, and one plate was used for CD8 memory. Libraries were prepared and TCR repertoires were sequenced by different laboratories using diverse techniques, in order to increase sequencing depth and limit assay-specific biases. Leukapheresis yielded between about 0.94 and 8.9 billion PBMCs per donor. Overall study results and their limits: Because the study included a small number of donors, the genetic and exposure-history diversity represented was limited. Compared with non-shared clonotypes, clonotypes shared by all four sorted-subset donors had higher generation probabilities. Incomplete sequencing was indicated by rarefaction of sorted-subset datasets, despite the large sequencing depth. Estimated clonotype richness was generally larger for naive than for memory subsets. Based on pairwise subsampling, the degree of clonotype sharing among donors was expected to be affected by sequencing depth. Sampling was restricted to blood, and TCR repertoires in tissue are likely to differ from TCR repertoires in blood. Sharing across four donors was observed for approximately 4.6% of naive CD4, under 4% of naive CD8, 2.3% of memory CD4, and around 0.4% of memory CD8 clonotypes.

TCR CDR3 regions were amplified from genomic DNA by multiplex PCR using the deep immunoSEQ assay. Extracted genomic DNA from each cell subset was spread evenly across all wells of several immunoSEQ 96-well plates, with each plate serving as a replicate. For sorted subsets, around 0.2 ug genomic DNA, equal to 30,000 or so T cell genomes, was loaded into each replicate PCR. Purified libraries were quantified with a Qubit 3.0 fluorometer, sized on a Bioanalyzer 2100, and re-quantified with the KAPA Library Quantification kit. Every immunoSEQ 96-well plate was sequenced on a separate single-read 150-cycle Illumina NextSeq 550 flow cell. Per the original workflow: Because the immunoSEQ output included only junctional sequences and no quality scores, the filtering could not be the same as the filtering used for full-length reads. Sequences were annotated with PyIR, a Python wrapper for IgBLAST v1.9, using IMGT germline references to assign V/J genes and CDR3. Any read was removed if the V/J assignment was weak (E-value above 1e-6), the CDR3 was missing, or the read contained stop codons, out-of-frame junctions, or ambiguous translated residues. V3J clonotypes were defined as sequences sharing the same inferred V gene, J gene, and CDR3 amino acid sequence. The percentage overlap between two repertoires was calculated by dividing the number of shared unique clonotypes by the size of the smaller repertoire. Richness of each repertoire was evaluated using RTK rarefaction, the Chao1 estimator, and Recon v2.1 estimates of unobserved clonotypes. OLGA was used to compute generation probabilities for all TCRbeta clonotypes that the gDNA method yielded from a few donors. Drawn from immuneACCESS, this table holds only the in-frame rearrangements with V and J called that TCRdb kept. Clones are partly lost; checked studies trace under half to an unresolved V gene and leave the rest unexplained. V, J and clone size derive from that table, while D and trimming were established from the DNA sequence. This sample has under 2,000,000 clones in its table, and about 95% of those were observed once. The biggest ten clones account for around 1.2% of the sample.

A remark on this clone: The specificity of this receptor is unknown. No base quality values were provided; no much bigger clone lies one nucleotide off.

CD8 naive samples were obtained by positive selection for CCR7 among CD45RO-negative cells, yielding a CD45RA+CCR7+ population from which TemRA cells were excluded. Donors were healthy HIV-negative adults with no recently reported acute infections or vaccinations. Only Caucasian adults living in Nashville, Tennessee, USA were represented among the donors. Blood was collected by leukapheresis, and PBMCs were isolated by Ficoll-Histopaque density gradient centrifugation and then cryopreserved in liquid nitrogen vapor phase. Purity and quantity of every magnetically sorted T cell population were checked by analytical flow cytometry. Each sorted fraction had its genomic DNA isolated and then quantified by UV absorbance on a Nanodrop 2000c. The sequencing input was naive CD8+ T cells sorted from blood. The cell subset or site label of this sample denotes: CD45RA+CCR7+. This TCR was recovered from a man aged 18 to 30 in good health.

This receptor has the CDR3 CASSLGQSYNEQFF. The nucleotide sequence reads as follows: TGTGCCAGCAGCTTAGGACAGTCTTACAATGAGCAGTTCTTC. Recombination connected TRBV11-2 to TRBJ2-1; a tentative D match to TRBD1 spans 5 bases. The CDR3 has 14 amino acids, counting the end cysteine and phenylalanine. Only the CDR3 portion is preserved as DNA: 42 bases, with reading frame beginning at the first base. Looking up the germline V gene yields CDR1 SGHAT and CDR2 FQNNGV. V is reduced by 1 base and J by 4 bases, leaving a spacing of 8 bases between them.